This TCR beta chain was sequenced in a study of blood T cell repertoires in COVID-19. Study background: The origin of the acute and convalescent COVID-19 samples was the United States, Italy and Spain. The analysed material was cDNA or gDNA that came from T cells, B-cell-depleted T cells, or PBMCs.

Germline CDR1 is MNHEY and CDR2 is SVGAGI. This CDR3 is built from 14 residues. V lost 6 bases, J lost 4 bases, and 9 bases stayed unmatched. As processed by the authors: Amplification with reference gene primers provided the estimates of nucleated cell counts. Measured with immunoSEQ multiplex PCR; TCRdb has only the in-frame clones, and not every one. The V and J calls and clone size were taken over from that table, and D and trimming were inferred from the DNA. The sample holds about 66,000 clones; roughly 82% are singletons and the top ten take under 8%. The genes are TRBV6-5 and TRBJ2-7; the match to TRBD1 covers 7 bases. The receptor was isolated from a man between 60 and 75 years old with acute or convalescent COVID-19. The sequenced material came from peripheral blood. The CDR3 sequence: CASSKQGNPYEQYV. The DNA for the CDR3 is TGTGCCAGCAGCAAACAGGGGAACCCTTACGAGCAGTACGTC.